This TCR beta chain derives from a study of monozygotic twins with inflammatory bowel disease. Study observations and caveats: No one strong IBD-associated signal or clonotype was supported.

CDR3 length equals 12 residues. Germline CDR1 LGHDT, CDR2 YNNKEL (reference sequence). About this clonotype: Its antigen is not identified.

The cDNA of both the TCRalpha and TCRbeta chains was subjected to two nested PCRs of about 15 and 9 cycles. Following a re-call of the 5' RACE reads, TCRdb has one entry per CDR3 protein and lacks DNA. The sample has around 400,000 distinct CDR3 sequences. Specimen: blood. The chain couples TRBV3-1 to TRBJ1-2. This TCR was recovered from a human donor with ulcerative colitis or Crohn's disease, or a healthy co-twin of an affected twin (not recorded which). The CDR3 here is CASSLTTYGYTF. The entire variable domain, with the rest obtained from reference TRBV3-1 and TRBJ1-2, is as follows: DTAVSQTPKYLVTQMGNDKSIKCEQNLGHDTMYWYKQDSKKFLKIMFSYNNKELIINETVPNRFSPKSPDKAHLNLHINSLELGDSAVYFCASSLTTYGYTFGSGTRLTVV.